The clone carrying this TCR beta chain has more than one count but fewer than ten. V was clipped by 6 bases and J by 6 bases; unmatched bases: 5. The germline V gene has CDR1 SQVTM and CDR2 ANQGSEA. The CDR3 contains 11 residues. Genomic DNA provided the template from which TCR beta VDJ and CDR3 profiles were obtained. TCRdb processed the reads anew with MiXCR; each CDR3 protein has one entry. The sample shows 150,000 to 200,000 distinct CDR3 sequences, 40% to 55% of them seen only once. The sample comes from a study of CD8+CD57+ T cells in acquired aplastic anemia. Study summary: Quantities of DNA derived from sorted CD4+ and CD8+ cells averaged roughly 3 ug. Mean read depth for CD4+ cells from healthy donors was around 11 million.

V usage is TRBV29-1 and J usage is TRBJ2-7; 7 positions agree with TRBD1. The sequence was collected from a human donor in good health. The sample taken for sequencing was sorted CD4+, CD8+, or CD8+CD57+ T cells (not recorded which) from PBMCs. CDR3 in DNA: TGCAGCGTGGTGGACAGGACCGAGCAGTACTTC. The encoded protein is CSVVDRTEQYF.